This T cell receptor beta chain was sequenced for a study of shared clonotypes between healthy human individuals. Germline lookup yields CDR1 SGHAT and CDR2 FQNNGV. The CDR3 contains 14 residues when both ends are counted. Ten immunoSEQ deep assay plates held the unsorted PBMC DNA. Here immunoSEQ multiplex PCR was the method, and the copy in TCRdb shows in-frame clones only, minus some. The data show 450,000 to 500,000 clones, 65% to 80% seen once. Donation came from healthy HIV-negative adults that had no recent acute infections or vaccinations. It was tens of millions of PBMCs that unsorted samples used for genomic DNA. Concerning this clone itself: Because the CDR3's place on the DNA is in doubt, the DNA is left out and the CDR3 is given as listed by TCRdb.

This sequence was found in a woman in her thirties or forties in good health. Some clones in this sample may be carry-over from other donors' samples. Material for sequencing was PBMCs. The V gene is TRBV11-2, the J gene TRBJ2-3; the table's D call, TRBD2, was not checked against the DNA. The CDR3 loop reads CASILGGSSDTQYF.